The entry below describes one TCR beta chain. How the authors handled the data: It was from reference gene primer amplification that nucleated cell counts were estimated. Method: immunoSEQ multiplex PCR; TCRdb's copy keeps in-frame clones and lacks some. The DNA was the basis for D and trimming; V, J and clone size are from that table. The data contain 250,000 to 300,000 clones, approximately 91% of them seen just once; the ten biggest clones take up 10% to 12%. This specimen belongs to a study of blood T cell repertoires in COVID-19. Across the study: Specimens from acute and convalescent COVID-19 originated in the United States, Italy and Spain. T cells, B-cell-depleted T cells, or PBMCs provided the cDNA or gDNA that served as material.

CDR3 length equals 12 residues. V lost 3 bases, J lost 6 bases, and 9 bases lay in between. Germline CDR1 and CDR2: SEHNR and FQNEAQ (reference sequence). Enrolled during active infection, Seattle patients were then followed longitudinally. This clonotype originated in a woman in her 30s with COVID-19, enrolled during active disease. The V and J genes are TRBV7-9 and TRBJ2-7; no firm D call. Specimen: peripheral blood. DNA of the CDR3: TGTGCCAGCAGCTTTAGCAGTTTCGAGCAGTACTTC. Translation: CASSFSSFEQYF.